This T cell receptor (beta chain) was sequenced in a study of cytomegalovirus exposure and HLA in healthy donors. As regards this clone: Its antigen is currently unknown.

Trimming at V came to 3 bases and at J to 7 bases, leaving 6 bases not matched to a gene. Germline CDR1 KGHSH, CDR2 LQKENI. The CDR3 is made up of 15 amino acids. The PCR contained 60 Vbeta and 13 Jbeta primers. Clones were sequenced by immunoSEQ multiplex PCR, and TCRdb holds only the in-frame ones, with some missing. The sample includes more than 75,000 clones, about four fifths of them seen just once. Study results and caveats: According to a later analysis, most TCR beta chains associated with CMV appeared HLA-restricted. In a later analysis, TCR beta V- and J-gene trimming showed a link to a missense DCLRE1C variant.

This receptor was identified in a woman aged 40 to 50 in good health and CMV-seronegative. Material: PBMCs. The rearrangement uses TRBV18 and TRBJ1-6; 7 positions match TRBD1. CDR3 residues: CASSPTGLGNSPLHF. The CDR3 nucleotides are TGTGCCAGCTCACCGACAGGGTTAGGGAATTCACCCCTCCACTTT. The full variable domain, in which reference TRBV18 and TRBJ1-6 provide the parts outside the CDR3, is NAGVMQNPRHLVRRRGQEARLRCSPMKGHSHVYWYRQLPEEGLKFMVYLQKENIIDESGMPKERFSAEFPKEGPSILRIQQVVRGDSAAYFCASSPTGLGNSPLHFGNGTRLTVT.